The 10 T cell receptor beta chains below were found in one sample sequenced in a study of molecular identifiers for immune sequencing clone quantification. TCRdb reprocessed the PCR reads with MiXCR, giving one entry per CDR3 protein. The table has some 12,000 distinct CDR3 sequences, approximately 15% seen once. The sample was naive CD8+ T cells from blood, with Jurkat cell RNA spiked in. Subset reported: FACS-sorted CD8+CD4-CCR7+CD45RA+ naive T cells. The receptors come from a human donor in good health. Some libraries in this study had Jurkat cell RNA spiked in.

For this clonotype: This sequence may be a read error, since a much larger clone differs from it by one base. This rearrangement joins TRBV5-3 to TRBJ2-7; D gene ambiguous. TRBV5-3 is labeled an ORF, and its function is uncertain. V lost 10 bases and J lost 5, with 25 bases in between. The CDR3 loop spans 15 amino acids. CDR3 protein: CAGSPPESPFDEQYF. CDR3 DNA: TGTGCCGGCAGCCCGCCAGAATCGCCGTTCGACGAGCAGTACTTC.

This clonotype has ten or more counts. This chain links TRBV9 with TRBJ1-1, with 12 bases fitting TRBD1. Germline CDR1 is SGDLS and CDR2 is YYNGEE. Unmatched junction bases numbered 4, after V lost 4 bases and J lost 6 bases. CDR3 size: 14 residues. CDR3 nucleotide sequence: TGTGCCAGCAGCTTCGGGACAGGGGGCGCTGAAGCTTTCTTT. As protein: CASSFGTGGAEAFF.

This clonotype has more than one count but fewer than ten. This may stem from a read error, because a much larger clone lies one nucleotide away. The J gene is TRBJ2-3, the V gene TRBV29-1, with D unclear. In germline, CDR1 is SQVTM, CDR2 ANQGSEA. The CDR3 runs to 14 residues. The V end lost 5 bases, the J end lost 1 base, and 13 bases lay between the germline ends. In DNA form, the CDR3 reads TGCAGCGTTTCGACCGTGGACCGCACAGATACGCAGTATTTT. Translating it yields CSVSTVDRTDTQYF.

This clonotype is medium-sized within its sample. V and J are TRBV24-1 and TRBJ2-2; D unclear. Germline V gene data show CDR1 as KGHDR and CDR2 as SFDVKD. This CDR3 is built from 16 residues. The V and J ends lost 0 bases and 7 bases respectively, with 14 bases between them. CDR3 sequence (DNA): TGTGCCACCAGTGATTTGCTGCCCGGCCTCGGCGGGGAGCTGTTTTTT. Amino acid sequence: CATSDLLPGLGGELFF.

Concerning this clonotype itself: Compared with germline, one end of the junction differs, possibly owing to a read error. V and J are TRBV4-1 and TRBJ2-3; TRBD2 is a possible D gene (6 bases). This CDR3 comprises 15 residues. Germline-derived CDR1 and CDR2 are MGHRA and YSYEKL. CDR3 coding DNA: TGCGCCTGCAGCCAAGGTAGTGCCCCGGGAGACACGCAGTATTTT. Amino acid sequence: CACSQGSAPGDTQYF.

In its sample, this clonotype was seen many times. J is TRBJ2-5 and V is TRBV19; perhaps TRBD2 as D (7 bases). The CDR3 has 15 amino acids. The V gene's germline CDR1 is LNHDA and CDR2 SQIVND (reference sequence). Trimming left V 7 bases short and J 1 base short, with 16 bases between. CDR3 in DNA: TGTGCCAGTACCAAAGAGGGGGGGATCCAAGAGACCCAGTACTTC. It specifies CASTKEGGIQETQYF.

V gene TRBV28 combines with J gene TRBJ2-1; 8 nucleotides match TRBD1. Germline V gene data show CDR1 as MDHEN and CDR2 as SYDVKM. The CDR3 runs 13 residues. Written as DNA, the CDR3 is TGTGCTCATCGGGCAGGGGGCTTCAATGAGCAGTTCTTC. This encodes CAHRAGGFNEQFF. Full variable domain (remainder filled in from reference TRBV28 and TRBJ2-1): DVKVTQSSRYLVKRTGEKVFLECVQDMDHENMFWYRQDPGLGLRLIYFSYDVKMKEKGDIPEGYSVSREKKERFSLILESASTNQTSMYLCAHRAGGFNEQFFGPGTRLTVL.

Written as DNA, the CDR3 is TGCAGCACTTCTGCGGGAGGGGTGGAGACCCAGTACTTC. It specifies CSTSAGGVETQYF. The chain employs TRBV29-1 and TRBJ2-5; 9 bases fit TRBD2. J was trimmed by 5 bases and V by 8 bases; bases with no gene match: 9. Germline CDR1 reads SQVTM; CDR2 reads ANQGSEA. The CDR3 loop spans 13 amino acids.

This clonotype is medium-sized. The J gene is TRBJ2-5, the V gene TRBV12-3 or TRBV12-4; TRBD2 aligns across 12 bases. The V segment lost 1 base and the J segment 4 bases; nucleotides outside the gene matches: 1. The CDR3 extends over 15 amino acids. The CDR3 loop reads CASSLVLAGGETQYF. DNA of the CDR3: TGTGCCAGCAGTTTAGTACTAGCGGGAGGAGAGACCCAGTACTTC.

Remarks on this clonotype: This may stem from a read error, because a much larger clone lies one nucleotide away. CDR3: CASSPGRTGNTIYF. The CDR3 DNA follows: TGTGCCAGCAGCCCGGGCCGAACGGGAAACACCATATATTTT. The chain is built from TRBV7-9 and TRBJ1-3; no clear D. The CDR3 runs 14 residues. V dropped 5 bases and J dropped 4 bases, with 12 bases sitting between them. Germline V gives CDR1 SEHNR, CDR2 FQNEAQ (reference sequence).